This T cell receptor (beta chain) was profiled in a study of T cell changes during pregnancy in multiple sclerosis. This clone was detected only once. This table comes from immunoSEQ multiplex PCR, and its TCRdb copy is limited to in-frame clones, with some not included. The table lists approximately 100,000 clones, roughly 93% of them singletons. The CDR3 is 17 amino acids. The V segment lost 4 bases and the J segment 6 bases; nucleotides outside the gene matches: 9. Germline loops: CDR1 SEHNR, CDR2 FQNEAQ (reference sequence). Sample: peripheral blood, taken before pregnancy. The sequence derives from a female donor with multiple sclerosis, enrolled in a pregnancy study. J is TRBJ2-3 and V is TRBV7-9; 14 bases line up with TRBD2. This CDR3 reads CASSSPWTSGRTDTQYF. The CDR3 region has the DNA TGTGCCAGCAGCTCTCCATGGACTAGCGGGAGGACGGATACGCAGTATTTT.